This passage covers 2 T cell receptor beta chains from one sample sequenced in a study of neurological immune-mediated disorders. TCRdb independently ran MiXCR on the 5' RACE reads; one entry per CDR3 protein. The repertoire holds tens of thousands of distinct CDR3 sequences, with about 4.2% as singletons. Sequenced input: PBMCs. These receptors came from a man aged 50 or older with multiple sclerosis.

This clonotype has a count of ten or more. V and J are TRBV5-1 and TRBJ2-5, with D unresolved. The ends were cut back, 4 bases at V and 5 bases at J, with 12 bases in the middle. The germline V gene encodes CDR1 SGHRS and CDR2 YFSETQ. The CDR3 totals 13 residues. The CDR3 region is CASSLSVGETQYF. The CDR3 nucleotides read TGCGCCAGCAGCCTAAGCGTTGGGGAGACCCAGTACTTC.

The sample holds a few counts of this clonotype. J is TRBJ2-1 and V is TRBV5-1; 7 nucleotides agree with TRBD2. The germline V gene has CDR1 SGHRS and CDR2 YFSETQ. Trimming took 7 bases from V and 9 from J; bases not matched to a gene: 10. This CDR3 is 13 amino acids long. CDR3: CASGPRWGGEQFF. The DNA of the CDR3 is TGCGCCAGCGGACCCAGGTGGGGGGGTGAGCAGTTCTTC.